This entry features one TCR beta chain sequence. As yet, its antigen is unknown. The data were taken from a study of T cell responses to AZD1222 COVID-19 vaccine. Study-level results: Spike-specific TCR breadth and depth were elevated following two AZD1222 doses. Donors were chiefly white British, with a greater number of females, and clonal diversity was perhaps underestimated.

Method: immunoSEQ multiplex PCR; TCRdb's copy keeps in-frame clones and lacks some. The sample holds approximately 180,000 clones, 75% to 90% seen once. The CDR3 has 15 amino acids. V lost 2 bases, J lost 4 bases, and 5 bases stayed unmatched. CDR1 is KGHDR and CDR2 is SFDVKD in the germline V gene. The starting material was peripheral blood, obtained on day 0 of AZD1222 vaccination. The receptor's source is an adult in good health. This sequence joins TRBV24-1 and TRBJ1-2, with 8 bases that match TRBD1. The CDR3 region has the DNA TGTGCCACCAGTGATTCTGGACAGGGCGGCTATGGCTACACCTTC. This encodes CATSDSGQGGYGYTF.